These 3 T cell receptor beta chains originate from one sample sequenced in a study of metastatic and nonmetastatic thyroid tumors. Each patient came to thyroid surgery without any prior treatment (of any kind). TCRdb reanalyzed the PCR reads with MiXCR. The profile covers about 70,000 clones, with around 18% appearing a single time and about 13% taken by the ten largest. Sequenced sample: blood. The source is a female donor with papillary thyroid cancer or a benign thyroid nodule (not recorded which). Some clones in this sample may be carry-over from other donors' samples.

This clone was seen at least ten times. The CDR3 coding sequence is TGTGCCAGCAGGGGGGAACACCTCTATGGCTACACCTTC. The encoded protein is CASRGEHLYGYTF. The V and J genes are TRBV27 and TRBJ1-2; D may be TRBD1 (5 bases). Germline lookup yields CDR1 MNHEY and CDR2 SMNVEV (reference sequence). Deletions cut 6 bases from V and 4 bases from J, with 12 bases between. The CDR3 loop spans 13 amino acids.

This clone was observed a few times. The chain carries TRBV19 and TRBJ2-1, with 7 bases lining up with TRBD1. CDR1 and CDR2 from the germline V gene are LNHDA and SQIVND (reference sequence). Trimming removed 4 bases from V and 12 bases from J; junction bases left unmatched: 6. The CDR3 is 12 residues long. The CDR3 protein is CASSTLGDRQFF. DNA for the CDR3: TGTGCCAGTAGTACCCTTGGGGACAGGCAGTTCTTC.

The table lists this clone with many counts. This chain connects TRBV4-1 to TRBJ2-6, with D possibly TRBD2 on 6 matching bases. CDR1 and CDR2 from the germline V gene are MGHRA and YSYEKL. The CDR3 is 18 residues long. V lost 4 bases, J lost 1 base, and 17 bases lay in between. The CDR3 region has the DNA TGCGCCAGCAGCCCTGGGGGGTCTAGAGGTTCTGGGGCCAACGTCCTGACTTTC. Translated, it gives CASSPGGSRGSGANVLTF.